The sequence of this T cell receptor beta chain was determined in a study of blood T cell repertoires in COVID-19. Across the study: PBMCs, B-cell-depleted T cells, or T cells provided the cDNA or gDNA that made up the material.

The CDR3 runs to 14 residues. CDR1 ENHRY and CDR2 SYGVKD come from the germline V gene. The V gene end was trimmed by 3 bases and the J gene end by 4 bases; junction bases not matched to a gene: 2. Authors' methods: Amplifying reference gene primers gave estimates of nucleated cell counts. This table comes from immunoSEQ multiplex PCR, and its TCRdb copy is limited to in-frame clones, with some not included. That table gives V, J and clone size, and the DNA gave D and trimming. The table has about 140,000 clones, under 90% seen once. This clone showed up just a few times. This receptor was obtained from a human donor in a cohort sampled during active COVID-19. Sequencing was performed on peripheral blood. V and J are TRBV10-3 and TRBJ2-5; 10 bases match TRBD2. The CDR3 spells CAISEAGGPETQYF. The CDR3 nucleotides read TGTGCCATCAGTGAAGCGGGAGGGCCAGAGACCCAGTACTTC.